This entry features one T cell receptor beta chain sequence. The target antigen is unknown. These data are taken from a study of T cell repertoires in cytomegalovirus infection. For the study at large: HLA-C-restricted CMV epitopes, recently identified, and well-studied HLA-B-restricted ones were used by the study. Indications came from public TCR beta signatures; they pointed to CMV infection and to a matching HLA type. Regarding the study as a whole: Individuals carrying CMV plus the relevant HLA were identified by cumulative frequency of public TCR beta families. HLA-C-restricted TCR beta clonotypes specific for CMV led the ex vivo response.

One entry per CDR3 protein results from TCRdb running MiXCR on the reads. The sample yields around 89,000 distinct CDR3 sequences, 25% to 30% seen once. Germline V gene data show CDR1 as MNHEY and CDR2 as SVGEGT. The CDR3 has 14 amino acids. Trimming took 5 bases from V and 3 from J, leaving 13 bases between them. The genes are TRBV6-2 or TRBV6-3 and TRBJ1-1; D possibly corresponds to TRBD1 (6 bases). The sample consisted of CD8+ T cells from cultured PBMCs, taken from culture after CMV antigen stimulation. This sequence was found in a human donor in good health (CMV status not recorded). Some clones in this sample may be carry-over from other donors' samples. The CDR3 DNA follows: TGTGCCAGCAGTCAGCAGGGGTCGGACACTGAAGCTTTCTTT. Its translation: CASSQQGSDTEAFF.